The rows below give T cell receptor beta chains drawn from one sample of a study of PD-L1 blockade in urothelial cancer. The assay was immunoSEQ multiplex PCR, and TCRdb's table has in-frame clones only and misses some. Altogether tens of thousands of clones are present, roughly nine tenths being singletons, with the ten largest covering approximately 15%. The material sequenced was PBMCs, taken around atezolizumab (anti-PD-L1) treatment. The receptor set was obtained from an older woman with urothelial cancer. The CDR3 runs from the conserved cysteine through the conserved F or W. The D gene is left open where the match is weak. Clone size, where shown, is once, few, many, or a class for clones that have expanded.

J,V,size,D,DNA,CDR3
TRBJ2-1,TRBV7-9,once,TRBD1,TGTGCCAGCAGATCACAGGGGAATGAGCAGTTCTTC,CASRSQGNEQFF
TRBJ2-1,TRBV10-1,once,TRBD2,TGCGCCAGCAGTGACGGGGGACTAGCGGGATACTACAATGAGCAGTTCTTC,CASSDGGLAGYYNEQFF
TRBJ2-7,TRBV6-5,.,.,TGTGCCACCGACCGGGGGAACGGCGAGCAGTACTTC,CATDRGNGEQYF
TRBJ2-5,TRBV7-9,.,.,TGTGCCAGCAGCAAGGACTACGGAGAGACCCAGTACTTC,CASSKDYGETQYF
TRBJ1-1,TRBV29-1,.,.,TGCAGCGTTGAAGGATGGGGGCGGAACACTGAAGCTTTCTTT,CSVEGWGRNTEAFF
TRBJ2-7,TRBV27,.,TRBD2,TGTGCCAGCAGTTTATCGGGGGCGGGGGGAACCTACGAGCAGTACTTC,CASSLSGAGGTYEQYF
TRBJ1-1,TRBV4-3,.,.,TGCGCCAGCAGCCAAGGTCGGAACACTGAAGCTTTCTTT,CASSQGRNTEAFF
TRBJ1-2,TRBV10-3,once,TRBD1,TGTGCCATCAGTGTCGGACAGGGGAATGTTGATCACTATGGCTACACCTTC,CAISVGQGNVDHYGYTF
TRBJ2-2,TRBV10-1,.,.,TGCGCCAGCAGTATGGAGGGGCTCGCCGGGGAGCTGTTTTTT,CASSMEGLAGELFF
TRBJ1-3,TRBV4-1,.,TRBD1,TGCGCCAGCAGCCAAGATCTCGGACAGGGAGGAAACACCATATATTTT,CASSQDLGQGGNTIYF
TRBJ2-2,TRBV13,.,.,TGTGCCAGCAGCCCAGGAGGATACACCGGGGAGCTGTTTTTT,CASSPGGYTGELFF
TRBJ1-3,TRBV4-3,.,.,TGCGCCAGCTCCCCACAACGATCTGGAAACACCATATATTTT,CASSPQRSGNTIYF
TRBJ2-7,TRBV2,.,TRBD1,TGTGCCAGCAAGACAGGGGGACCCTACGAGCAGTACTTC,CASKTGGPYEQYF
TRBJ2-7,TRBV10-2,.,TRBD1,TGCGCCAGCGGGTACGACAGGGGCGTTATCTACGAGCAGTACTTC,CASGYDRGVIYEQYF
TRBJ1-1,TRBV18,.,TRBD1,TGTGCCAGCTCACCCTCCCTAAGTGACAGGGAGGCAGTATCGGGTACTGAAGCTTTCTTT,CASSPSLSDREAVSGTEAFF
TRBJ2-5,TRBV18,.,.,TGTGCCAGCTCACCAGGCCGAGAGACCCAGTACTTC,CASSPGRETQYF
TRBJ2-1,TRBV28,few,TRBD2,TGTGCCAGCAGTTTGGAGCTAGCGGTTAGCTCCTACAATGAGCAGTTCTTC,CASSLELAVSSYNEQFF
TRBJ1-1,TRBV4-3,.,TRBD1,TGCGCCAGCAGCCAAGTTGGGGGGGGATTAACAGGGGGAGCTTTCTTT,CASSQVGGGLTGGAFF
TRBJ2-7,TRBV5-6,once,.,TGTGCCAGCAGCCGAGACAGGTACTACGAGCAGTACTTC,CASSRDRYYEQYF
TRBJ1-4,TRBV18,.,.,TGTGCCAGCTCACCACTGGAGCTCGGGGGGGAAAAACTGTTTTTT,CASSPLELGGEKLFF
TRBJ1-5,TRBV28,.,TRBD1,TGTGCCAGCAGTTCCCCTCCCAGGGGGCCCAATCAGCCCCAGCATTTT,CASSSPPRGPNQPQHF
TRBJ2-2,TRBV28,once,.,TGTGCCAGCACCGCCATGGCTAGCACCGGGGAGCTGTTTTTT,CASTAMASTGELFF
TRBJ2-3,TRBV5-6,once,TRBD2,TGTGCCAGCAGCAAAAGACTAGCGGGGGGGGCCGATACGCAGTATTTT,CASSKRLAGGADTQYF
TRBJ1-3,TRBV19,.,.,TGTGCCAGTAGTAATCACCGACGGGGCTCTGGAAACACCATATATTTT,CASSNHRRGSGNTIYF
TRBJ2-1,TRBV5-4,.,.,TGTGCCAGCAGTGTAGCCGGGTCAAAGCAGTTCTTC,CASSVAGSKQFF
TRBJ1-1,TRBV28,few,.,TGTGCCAGTCAAGGGGTACGGACTGAAGCTTTCTTT,CASQGVRTEAFF
TRBJ1-5,TRBV18,.,.,TGTGCCAGCTCAACCGCAGTGGAGGGGACCGCAAATTTT,CASSTAVEGTANF
TRBJ2-3,TRBV7-9,.,.,TGTGCCAGCATCGTGAGCAGGGGCCCCACAGATACGCAGTATTTT,CASIVSRGPTDTQYF
TRBJ2-6,TRBV2,.,.,TGTGCCAGCAGTGAAACCAGGGACTCCTCTGGGGCCAACGTCCTGACTTTC,CASSETRDSSGANVLTF
TRBJ2-5,TRBV5-6,.,TRBD1,TGTGCCAGCAGCTGGGACAGGGTCCAAGAGACCCAGTACTTC,CASSWDRVQETQYF
TRBJ2-1,TRBV5-6,.,.,TGTGCCAGCAGCTTGGCCATTCAGGGTCGTAATGAGCAGTTCTTC,CASSLAIQGRNEQFF
TRBJ2-1,TRBV19,.,.,TGTGCCAGTAGTCAAAGGATAGGGGTGTTAGAGCAGTTCTTC,CASSQRIGVLEQFF
TRBJ2-7,TRBV10-3,once,TRBD1,TGTGCCATCAGGGGGACAGCTAAAGACTCCTACGAGCAGTACTTC,CAIRGTAKDSYEQYF
TRBJ2-1,TRBV5-1,.,TRBD2,TGCGCCAGCAGCTTGGGGGGGACTAGCGGATTATTCTCCTACAATGAGCAGTTCTTC,CASSLGGTSGLFSYNEQFF
TRBJ2-1,TRBV7-2,.,TRBD2,TGTGCCAGCAGCTCCGGTGCGGGGGGGCCAAATGAGCAGTTCTTC,CASSSGAGGPNEQFF
TRBJ1-1,TRBV10-1,.,TRBD1,TGCGCCAGCAGTGCTGGGGGGACAGGGCTCGCCAACACTGAAGCTTTCTTT,CASSAGGTGLANTEAFF
TRBJ2-5,TRBV28,.,TRBD1,TGTGCCAGCAGTTTCCCCCGGACAGGGAAGGAGACCCAGTACTTC,CASSFPRTGKETQYF
TRBJ2-5,TRBV6-5,.,.,TGTGCCAGCAGTTCACAAGAGACCCAGTACTTC,CASSSQETQYF
TRBJ2-4,TRBV7-6,once,TRBD1,TGTGCCAGCAGCTCGACGGGACAGGGAAACATTCAGTACTTC,CASSSTGQGNIQYF
TRBJ2-1,TRBV7-6,once,.,TGTGCCAGCAGCTCCTCCCCCGGACTATCTAACAATGAGCAGTTCTTC,CASSSSPGLSNNEQFF
TRBJ2-7,TRBV9,.,TRBD2,TGTGCCAGCAGCGTAGGTGGCGGGAGGACCTCCTACGAGCAGTACTTC,CASSVGGGRTSYEQYF
TRBJ2-2,TRBV2,.,TRBD2,TGTGCCAGCCGGCGGGCTAGCGGGGGGGCCGCCGGGGAGCTGTTTTTT,CASRRASGGAAGELFF
TRBJ2-1,TRBV5-6,many,TRBD2,TGTGCCAGCAGCTTGTGGCGGGAGCAATACAATGAGCAGTTCTTC,CASSLWREQYNEQFF
TRBJ2-4,TRBV7-2,.,TRBD1,TGTGCCAGCAGCCCGGGACAGAGGAACATTCAGTACTTC,CASSPGQRNIQYF
TRBJ2-7,TRBV10-2,.,TRBD2,TGCGCCAGCAGCGGACTAGCGGGAGAAGGCGAGCAGTACTTC,CASSGLAGEGEQYF
TRBJ2-1,TRBV28,.,.,TGTGCCAGCAGGAGGGACACCTACAATGAGCAGTTCTTC,CASRRDTYNEQFF